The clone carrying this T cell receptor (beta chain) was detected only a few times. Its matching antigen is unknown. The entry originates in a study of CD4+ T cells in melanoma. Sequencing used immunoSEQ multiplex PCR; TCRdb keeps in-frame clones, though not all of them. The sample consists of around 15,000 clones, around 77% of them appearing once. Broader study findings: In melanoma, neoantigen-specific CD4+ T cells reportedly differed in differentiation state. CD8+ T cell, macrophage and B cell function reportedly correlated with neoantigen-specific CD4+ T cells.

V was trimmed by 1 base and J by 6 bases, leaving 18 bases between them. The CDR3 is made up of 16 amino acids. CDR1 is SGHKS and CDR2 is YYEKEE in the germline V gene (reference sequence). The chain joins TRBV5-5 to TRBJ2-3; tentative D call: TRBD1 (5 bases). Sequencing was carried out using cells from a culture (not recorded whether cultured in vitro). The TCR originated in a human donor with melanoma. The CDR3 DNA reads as TGTGCCAGCAGCTTGTCAGCAGGGTGGTTGTCCGATACGCAGTATTTT. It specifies CASSLSAGWLSDTQYF.